This TCR beta chain was retrieved from a study of blood T cell repertoires in COVID-19. Using immunoSEQ multiplex PCR, the repertoire was profiled, and TCRdb retains in-frame clones only, with some absent. Found here are some 100,000 clones, approximately 83% of them singletons; the top ten hold under 3.5%. The germline V gene has CDR1 SGHTA and CDR2 FQGTGA. The junction had 20 bases not matched to a gene; V was cut back by 5 bases and J by 8 bases. The CDR3 is made up of 19 amino acids. The specimen sequenced was PBMCs or T cells enriched from blood (not recorded which). This sequence originates from a woman between 45 and 60 years old who had recovered from COVID-19. The chain recombines TRBV7-3 with TRBJ2-1; TRBD2 aligns across 11 bases. The CDR3 region is CASSPTSSPGLAVPHEQFF. The CDR3 DNA reads TGTGCCAGCAGCCCGACCTCTTCGCCGGGACTAGCGGTCCCACATGAGCAGTTCTTC.